A selection of T cell receptor beta chains follows, all from one sample in a study of blood T cell repertoires in COVID-19. Profiling relied on immunoSEQ multiplex PCR, and the TCRdb table lists in-frame clones only, not all of them. Of about 200,000 clones listed, about nine tenths are singletons. The sequencing input was peripheral blood. These receptors were collected from a man aged 18 to 35 with active or convalescent COVID-19. Each CDR3 is given with its conserved first and last residue. Each record gives: J gene, D gene, V gene, clone size, CDR3 protein, CDR3 DNA. D genes are given only for firm matches. Only some rows state a clone size, as once, few, many or a class for expanded clones.

TRBJ1-1,NA,TRBV10-3,NA,CAISFDRLTEAFF,TGTGCCATCAGTTTCGACAGGTTGACTGAAGCTTTCTTT
TRBJ2-6,NA,TRBV9,NA,CASTLPRATGANVLTF,TGTGCCAGCACCCTCCCGAGAGCAACCGGGGCCAACGTCCTGACTTTC
TRBJ1-4,NA,TRBV2,NA,CASIFRQGNEKLFF,TGTGCCAGCATATTCCGTCAGGGGAATGAAAAACTGTTTTTT
TRBJ2-7,TRBD1,TRBV11-2,NA,CASRPQEGAWASAEQYF,TGTGCCAGCAGACCCCAAGAGGGGGCTTGGGCTTCAGCCGAGCAGTACTTC
TRBJ1-1,NA,TRBV30,NA,CAWSAKRGTEAFF,TGTGCCTGGAGTGCCAAGAGAGGCACTGAAGCTTTCTTT
TRBJ2-6,NA,TRBV19,NA,CASSIQVSGANVLTF,TGTGCCAGTAGTATACAGGTCTCTGGGGCCAACGTCCTGACTTTC
TRBJ2-7,TRBD2,TRBV7-2,NA,CASSVLAGGYSYEQYF,TGTGCCAGCAGCGTACTAGCGGGAGGGTACTCCTACGAGCAGTACTTC
TRBJ1-3,NA,TRBV5-1,NA,CASAWGGQILNSGNTIYF,TGCGCCAGCGCCTGGGGGGGACAAATCTTAAACTCTGGAAACACCATATATTTT
TRBJ2-7,TRBD1,TRBV10-3,NA,CAISETRTGGGEQYF,TGTGCCATCAGCGAAACGCGGACAGGGGGCGGGGAGCAGTACTTC
TRBJ1-1,NA,TRBV19,NA,CASSIVSGGTEAFF,TGTGCCAGTAGTATTGTGAGTGGAGGCACTGAAGCTTTCTTT
TRBJ2-1,NA,TRBV7-6,NA,CASSLNREYNEQFF,TGTGCCAGCAGCTTAAACAGGGAATACAATGAGCAGTTCTTC
TRBJ1-1,TRBD1,TRBV7-9,NA,CASSSSTGGGTEAFF,TGTGCCAGCAGCTCCTCCACAGGGGGGGGGACTGAAGCTTTCTTT
TRBJ1-2,NA,TRBV28,NA,CASSREAPYGYTF,TGTGCCAGCAGTCGCGAGGCTCCCTATGGCTACACCTTC
TRBJ1-1,TRBD1,TRBV7-8,few,CASSLAGDSFSTEAFF,TGTGCCAGCAGCTTAGCGGGGGACAGTTTTTCGACTGAAGCTTTCTTT
TRBJ2-3,NA,TRBV5-1,NA,CASMSNVIRDSRTDTQYF,TGCGCCAGCATGTCAAACGTGATCCGGGACTCGAGAACAGATACGCAGTATTTT
TRBJ2-7,TRBD1,TRBV4-3,NA,CASSQGTGSSYEQYF,TGCGCCAGCAGCCAAGGGACAGGGAGCTCCTACGAGCAGTACTTC
TRBJ1-3,TRBD1,TRBV30,NA,CAWSDRDRVYF,TGTGCCTGGAGTGACCGAGACAGGGTGTATTTT
TRBJ1-4,NA,TRBV3-1/TRBV3-2,NA,CASSQGYRNEKLFF,TGTGCCAGCAGCCAAGGGTACAGGAATGAAAAACTGTTTTTT
TRBJ2-1,TRBD2,TRBV4-2,NA,CASSQRTSGIGSYNEQFF,TGTGCCAGCAGCCAACGGACTAGCGGGATCGGGTCCTACAATGAGCAGTTCTTC
TRBJ2-3,NA,TRBV30,NA,CAWSVLGGPSTDTQYF,TGTGCCTGGAGTGTACTCGGCGGCCCTAGCACAGATACGCAGTATTTT
TRBJ1-1,NA,TRBV7-9,NA,CASSADSSEAFF,TGTGCCAGCAGCGCGGACAGTTCTGAAGCTTTCTTT
TRBJ1-1,NA,TRBV2,NA,CASSPDSRMNTEAFF,TGTGCCAGCAGCCCGGACAGCCGTATGAACACTGAAGCTTTCTTT
TRBJ1-1,NA,TRBV3-1/TRBV3-2,NA,CASSSTLNTEAFF,TGTGCCAGCAGCTCTACCTTAAACACTGAAGCTTTCTTT
TRBJ1-2,TRBD1,TRBV19,NA,CASSETGDYGYTF,TGTGCCAGTAGCGAGACAGGGGACTATGGCTACACCTTC
TRBJ1-1,NA,TRBV27,once,CAARQYQNTEAFF,TGTGCCGCACGACAGTACCAGAACACTGAAGCTTTCTTT
TRBJ2-3,TRBD1,TRBV5-1,once,CASSLGTATSTDTQYF,TGCGCCAGCAGCCTAGGGACAGCAACTAGCACAGATACGCAGTATTTT
TRBJ1-4,NA,TRBV7-6,NA,CASSLAGEANEKLFF,TGTGCCAGCAGCTTAGCGGGGGAGGCTAATGAAAAACTGTTTTTT
TRBJ2-3,TRBD2,TRBV11-2,NA,CASSFDPPAGAQDTQYF,TGTGCCAGCAGCTTCGACCCTCCAGCGGGAGCCCAAGATACGCAGTATTTT
TRBJ2-5,NA,TRBV19,NA,CASSNGRETQYF,TGTGCCAGTAGTAATGGCAGGGAGACCCAGTACTTC
TRBJ1-1,TRBD1,TRBV7-3,NA,CASSLGQGASEAFF,TGTGCCAGCAGCTTAGGGCAGGGGGCGTCTGAAGCTTTCTTT